These 15 T cell receptor beta chains share one sample of origin, sequenced in a study of early T cells in non-severe SARS-CoV-2 infection. TCRdb re-derived calls from the 5' RACE reads in MiXCR, one entry per CDR3 protein. The table includes around 56,000 distinct CDR3 sequences, roughly 8.2% detected once. The sequencing used whole blood, collected at baseline. The source is an adult who was a healthcare worker with PCR-confirmed SARS-CoV-2 infection or an uninfected control (not recorded which).

The V and J genes are TRBV4-2 and TRBJ1-4; D not certain. This CDR3 is built from 18 residues. Per germline, CDR1 LGHNA and CDR2 YNFKEQ. Trimming removed 0 bases at V and 0 bases at J, with 14 bases between. The CDR3 DNA sequence: TGTGCCAGCAGCCAAGATAGAAACCCCTCTGCAACTAATGAAAAACTGTTTTTT. Translation gives CASSQDRNPSATNEKLFF.

The chain employs TRBV4-1 and TRBJ2-5, with D tentatively TRBD1 (8 bases). With 0 bases removed from V and 4 bases from J, the gap between germline ends came to 21 bases. CDR1 and CDR2 (germline): MGHRA, YSYEKL. The CDR3 covers 18 residues. The CDR3 loop reads CASSQESPDRGGLETQYF. CDR3 bases: TGCGCCAGCAGCCAAGAATCCCCAGACAGGGGAGGGCTAGAGACCCAGTACTTC.

This clonotype appeared a few times. The chain joins TRBV20-1 to TRBJ2-7, with D perhaps TRBD2 (5 bases). There are 13 residues in the CDR3. Germline loops: CDR1 DFQATT, CDR2 SNEGSKA (reference sequence). V was shortened by 3 bases and J by 3 bases, with 12 bases between the two germline ends. The CDR3 spells CSASGRAGYEQYF. CDR3 coding DNA: TGCAGTGCTAGTGGGCGGGCAGGCTACGAGCAGTACTTC.

This clonotype has just a few counts. V gene TRBV18 combines with J gene TRBJ2-7; unclear D gene. V dropped 1 base and J dropped 3 bases, with 19 bases sitting between them. Germline CDR1 and CDR2: KGHSH and LQKENI. The CDR3 contains 17 residues. DNA of the CDR3: TGTGCCAGCTCACCACGGGCCGCCAATGGAAAATTCTACGAGCAGTACTTC. It codes for CASSPRAANGKFYEQYF.

This clonotype was counted only a few times. The V call is TRBV29-1, the J call TRBJ2-3; D might be TRBD1 (6 bases). CDR1 is SQVTM, CDR2 ANQGSEA, per germline. Trimming took off 7 bases at V and 9 bases at J, with 35 bases between the two ends. This CDR3 contains 18 residues. CDR3 protein: CSAWAGTSPPEDWNTQYF. The CDR3 coding sequence is TGCAGCGCATGGGCCGGGACAAGCCCCCCCGAAGATTGGAACACGCAGTATTTT.

The V call is TRBV6-5, the J call TRBJ2-7; D call uncertain. Germline CDR1 and CDR2: MNHEY and SVGAGI. This CDR3 comprises 9 residues. Trimming took off 8 bases at V and 3 bases at J, with 2 bases between the two ends. The CDR3 here is CASHYEQYF. CDR3 bases: TGTGCCAGCCACTACGAGCAGTACTTC.

The gene calls are TRBV12-3 or TRBV12-4 and TRBJ1-3, with D hard to call. Trimming pared 8 bases from V and 8 bases from J, leaving 10 bases between. This CDR3 is built from 11 residues. CDR3 sequence reads: CASAIQYTIYF. CDR3 DNA sequence: TGTGCCAGCGCGATCCAGTACACCATATATTTT.

This clonotype was seen repeatedly, ten times or more. The V call is TRBV12-3 or TRBV12-4, the J call TRBJ2-5; D is possibly TRBD1 or TRBD2 (5 bases each). The length of the CDR3 is 14 residues. V lost 5 bases and J 2 bases, leaving 12 bases between the germline ends. The CDR3, as DNA: TGTGCCAGCAGTCCCCGGGGCCGGCAAGAGACCCAGTACTTC. Its protein is CASSPRGRQETQYF.

This rearrangement joins TRBV20-1 to TRBJ2-3, with 14 bases matching TRBD2. Germline-derived CDR1 and CDR2 are DFQATT and SNEGSKA (reference sequence). J lost 4 bases, V lost 3 bases, and 6 bases had no gene match. The CDR3 spans 16 residues. The CDR3 reads CSASYSGLAGADTQYF. The CDR3 DNA follows: TGCAGTGCTAGCTATTCGGGACTAGCGGGAGCAGATACGCAGTATTTT.

This clonotype has ten or more counts. The V call is TRBV11-1, the J call TRBJ1-1; no reliable D call. CDR3 length: 12 amino acids. V gave up 1 base and J gave up 3 bases, with 3 bases separating them. Germline CDR1 SGHAT, CDR2 FQDESV (reference sequence). The CDR3 loop reads CASSLGDTEAFF. CDR3 coding DNA: TGTGCCAGCAGCTTAGGGGACACTGAAGCTTTCTTT.

A few counts support this clonotype. V usage is TRBV28 and J usage is TRBJ2-7, with 10 bases aligning to TRBD2. The germline CDR1 and CDR2 sequences are MDHEN and SYDVKM. V lost 8 bases to trimming and J lost 7 bases; unmatched junction nucleotides: 11. This CDR3 region has 14 residues. CDR3 sequence: CASGSPGLAYEQYF. The CDR3 DNA sequence: TGTGCCAGCGGTTCCCCGGGACTAGCGTATGAGCAGTACTTC.

This clonotype was recorded a few times. The chain employs TRBV30 and TRBJ1-1; D unclear. Trimming stripped 2 bases from V and 0 bases from J, with 10 bases between. CDR1 is GTSNPN, CDR2 SVGIG, per germline (reference sequence). CDR3 length: 14 amino acids. The CDR3: CAWSIFGLNTEAFF. CDR3 in DNA: TGTGCCTGGAGTATTTTTGGACTGAACACTGAAGCTTTCTTT. Filled out from reference TRBV30 and TRBJ1-1, the complete variable domain reads SQTIHQWPATLVQPVGSPLSLECTVEGTSNPNLYWYRQAAGRGLQLLFYSVGIGQISSEVPQNLSASRPQDRQFILSSKKLLLSDSGFYLCAWSIFGLNTEAFFGQGTRLTVV.

V usage is TRBV7-2 and J usage is TRBJ1-2; 10 nucleotides align to TRBD1. The CDR3 consists of 15 residues. V lost 2 bases, J lost 8 bases, and 8 bases stayed unmatched. In germline, CDR1 is SGHTA, CDR2 FQGNSA. The CDR3 bases are TGTGCCAGCAGCTTAATCGGGACAGGGGTAAACGGCTACACCTTC. As protein: CASSLIGTGVNGYTF.

The sample holds a few counts of this clonotype. At one of its ends the junction is not consistent with the germline gene, which may arise from a read error. The chain is built from TRBV7-7 and TRBJ2-5, with D perhaps matching TRBD1 (6 bases). There are 15 residues in the CDR3. Per the germline V gene, CDR1 is SSHAT and CDR2 is FNYEAQ (reference sequence). The CDR3 DNA reads as TGTGCTAGCAGCCCCCAGAAGGGGGTCCAAGAGACCCAGTACTTC. Translating gives CASSPQKGVQETQYF.

This clonotype was seen more than once but under ten times. The chain has TRBV12-3 or TRBV12-4 and TRBJ1-1; unclear D gene. Trimming cost V 2 bases and J 0 bases, with 7 bases left between them. The CDR3 is made up of 14 amino acids. DNA for the CDR3: TGTGCCAGCAGTTTAAAACAGATGAACACTGAAGCTTTCTTT. It translates to CASSLKQMNTEAFF.